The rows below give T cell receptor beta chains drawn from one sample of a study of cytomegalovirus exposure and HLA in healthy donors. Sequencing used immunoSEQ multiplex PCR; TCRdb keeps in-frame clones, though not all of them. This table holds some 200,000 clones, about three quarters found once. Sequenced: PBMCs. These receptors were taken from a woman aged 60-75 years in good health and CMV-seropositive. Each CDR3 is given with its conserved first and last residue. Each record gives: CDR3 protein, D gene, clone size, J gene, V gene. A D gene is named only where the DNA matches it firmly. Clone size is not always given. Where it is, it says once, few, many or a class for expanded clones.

CASSKQGRGEKLFF - - TRBJ1-4 TRBV6-1
CASGGTGLAGYTF TRBD1 - TRBJ1-2 TRBV2
CASGFLRLEDKRNTGELFF - once TRBJ2-2 TRBV12-5
CASSPQGQGGYGYTF TRBD1 - TRBJ1-2 TRBV18
CASSRGQGKNEQFF TRBD1 few TRBJ2-1 TRBV18
CASSPQDRGHYGYTF TRBD1 few TRBJ1-2 TRBV18
CASSPSTGTYEQYF - - TRBJ2-7 TRBV18
CASSEHGATNEKLFF - - TRBJ1-4 TRBV25-1
CASATGNNYGYTF - - TRBJ1-2 TRBV27
CASNDRGSSRDTQYF TRBD1 - TRBJ2-3 TRBV5-1
CASSSQESGANVLTF - - TRBJ2-6 TRBV18
CASSSSGTGGIWDEKLFF TRBD1 - TRBJ1-4 TRBV5-6
CSVLGLAGFNEQFF TRBD2 few TRBJ2-1 TRBV29-1
CASSFSGFQETQYF TRBD2 - TRBJ2-5 TRBV5-1
CASSSPSRERREQYF TRBD2 few TRBJ2-7 TRBV6-5
CASSPQLPSTDTQYF - - TRBJ2-3 TRBV18
CASRRARNTEAFF - - TRBJ1-1 TRBV6-4
CASRLEVGESNQPQHF - - TRBJ1-5 TRBV12-2
CASSRKGARNTEAFF TRBD1 - TRBJ1-1 TRBV6-6
CASSLGLMNTGELFF - - TRBJ2-2 TRBV5-4
CASTPPDRANQPQHF TRBD1 - TRBJ1-5 TRBV6-1
CASSQDASGYTDTQYF TRBD2 - TRBJ2-3 TRBV4-3
CASTLEGEAFF - - TRBJ1-1 TRBV6-1
CASLPLAGSTDTQYF TRBD2 - TRBJ2-3 TRBV7-9
CASSQGLASAYEQYF TRBD2 - TRBJ2-7 TRBV4-1
CASSVAVGGNSGNTIYF - - TRBJ1-3 TRBV9
CASSVVSPPWTGELFF - - TRBJ2-2 TRBV9
CASSVSRVNYGYTF - - TRBJ1-2 TRBV9
CAWRQGPGELFF - - TRBJ2-2 TRBV30
CAWSARGGYTF - - TRBJ1-2 TRBV30
CASSQLVRQETQYF - once TRBJ2-5 TRBV19
CASSRGDGNYGYTF - - TRBJ1-2 TRBV7-9
CASSLGASGASTDTQYF TRBD2 - TRBJ2-3 TRBV11-3
CASSQDAATPYEQYF - - TRBJ2-7 TRBV4-2
CATSRGWQGEKRYTF TRBD1 - TRBJ1-2 TRBV15
CASSVQGAADTQYF TRBD1 - TRBJ2-3 TRBV19